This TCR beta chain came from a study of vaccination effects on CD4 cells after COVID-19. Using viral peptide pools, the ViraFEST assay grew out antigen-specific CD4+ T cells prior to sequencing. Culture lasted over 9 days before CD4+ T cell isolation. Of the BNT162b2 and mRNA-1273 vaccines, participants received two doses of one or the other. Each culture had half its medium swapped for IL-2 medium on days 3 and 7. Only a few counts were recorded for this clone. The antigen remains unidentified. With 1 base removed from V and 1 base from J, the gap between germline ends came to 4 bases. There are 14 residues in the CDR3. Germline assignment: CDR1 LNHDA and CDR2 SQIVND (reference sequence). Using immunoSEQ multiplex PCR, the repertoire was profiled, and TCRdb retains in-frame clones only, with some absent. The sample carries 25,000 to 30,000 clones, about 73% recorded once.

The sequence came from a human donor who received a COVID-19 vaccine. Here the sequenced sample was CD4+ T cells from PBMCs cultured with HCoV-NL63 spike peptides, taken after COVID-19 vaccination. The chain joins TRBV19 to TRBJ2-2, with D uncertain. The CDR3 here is CASSIVRNTGELFF. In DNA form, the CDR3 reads TGTGCCAGTAGTATAGTCCGGAACACCGGGGAGCTGTTTTTT.